This entry describes one TCR beta chain. This sample is part of a study of blood T cells in healthy people across ages. Looking at the study overall: Capturing about one barcoded beta molecule per two T cells was achieved by template switching.

Per the germline V gene, CDR1 is DFQATT and CDR2 is SNEGSKA (reference sequence). The CDR3 loop spans 13 amino acids. J lost 5 bases, V lost 2 bases, and 4 bases had no gene match. Using a J-beta primer mix together with a sample-barcoded 5' primer, a second PCR was run for about 7 to 12 cycles. The study obtained at least 2.5 million CDR3-containing paired-end reads from every sample. TCRdb re-called the 5' RACE reads through MiXCR, storing one row per CDR3 protein. The repertoire has 500,000 to 550,000 distinct CDR3 sequences, around 24% of them found once; the top ten carry 8.7%. The same sample was also studied in work on T cells of mothers and their children. That report adds: Related mother-child pairs shared marginally more repertoire than unrelated pairs, though not significantly.

This TCR was recovered from a boy aged 10-17 years in good health. The rearrangement uses TRBV20-1 and TRBJ1-1; 8 positions match TRBD1. Sequenced sample: blood. CDR3 protein: CSARSGQGTEAFF. The CDR3 coding sequence is TGCAGTGCTAGAAGCGGACAGGGAACTGAAGCTTTCTTT.